These 19 T cell receptor beta chains originate from one sample sequenced in a study of TIL therapy for anti-PD-1-resistant metastatic lung cancer. The libraries were made with immunoSEQ v3. This table comes from immunoSEQ multiplex PCR, and its TCRdb copy is limited to in-frame clones, with some not included. Altogether about 59,000 clones are present, around four fifths being singletons, with the ten largest covering less than 2%. Time point defined: pre-treatment sample, taken before nivolumab and TIL therapy. The input for sequencing was blood, taken at baseline. Receptor source: a person between 25 and 80 years old with non-small cell lung cancer.

V gene TRBV28 combines with J gene TRBJ2-7; 14 bases line up with TRBD2. V dropped 6 bases and J dropped 3; count of bases not matched to a gene: 7. This CDR3 contains 16 residues. The germline CDR1 and CDR2 sequences are MDHEN and SYDVKM. The CDR3 is CASSLGLAGVFYEQYF. The CDR3 nucleotides read TGTGCCAGCAGCCTGGGACTAGCGGGAGTCTTCTACGAGCAGTACTTC.

The V call is TRBV6-5, the J call TRBJ1-1, with D unclear. Trimming removed 8 bases from V and 3 bases from J, with 16 bases in between. Germline-derived CDR1 and CDR2 are MNHEY and SVGAGI. CDR3 length: 14 amino acids. CDR3 nucleotide sequence: TGTGCCAGCTTCGGGGAGAACCCCTACACTGAAGCTTTCTTT. Translation gives CASFGENPYTEAFF.

J is TRBJ2-3 and V is TRBV4-2; D is uncertain. With 5 bases removed from V and 0 bases from J, the gap between germline ends came to 15 bases. The CDR3 has 16 residues. CDR1 and CDR2 (germline): LGHNA, YNFKEQ. CDR3 residues: CASSERDSTSTDTQYF. DNA for the CDR3: TGTGCCAGCAGCGAAAGAGACTCGACTAGCACAGATACGCAGTATTTT.

This chain joins TRBV6-1 and TRBJ1-6; TRBD1 aligns across 9 bases. V trimming: 5 bases; J trimming: 7 bases; junction bases outside the gene matches: 6. Germline loops: CDR1 MNHNS, CDR2 SASEGT. The CDR3 runs 15 residues. CDR3 DNA sequence: TGTGCCAGCAGTCGGGACAGGGCATGGAATTCACCCCTCCACTTT. Translation gives CASSRDRAWNSPLHF.

In its sample, this clone was seen a few times. CDR3 amino acids: CASSIALTGVEQYF. CDR3 sequence (DNA): TGTGCCAGTAGTATAGCCCTGACAGGGGTCGAGCAGTACTTC. This rearrangement joins TRBV19 to TRBJ2-7, with TRBD1 matching over 8 bases. CDR1 is LNHDA and CDR2 is SQIVND in the germline V gene (reference sequence). CDR3 length: 14 residues. Trimming took 1 base from V and 6 from J; bases not matched to a gene: 5.

The genes are TRBV6-6 and TRBJ2-7; 9 bases align to TRBD1. The CDR3 contains 16 residues. Germline values: CDR1 MNHNY, CDR2 SVGAGI (reference sequence). The V segment lost 4 bases and the J segment 5 bases; nucleotides outside the gene matches: 12. CDR3 loop: CASSSVVGTGFNEQYF. CDR3 nucleotides: TGTGCCAGCAGTTCAGTGGTGGGGACAGGGTTTAACGAGCAGTACTTC.

This clone was counted once. The rearrangement links TRBV5-4 to TRBJ1-2; weak D call: TRBD1 (5 bases). The CDR3 has 15 residues. Between the trimmed V and J ends, which lost 0 bases and 4 bases, there was a span of 13 bases. Per the germline V gene, CDR1 is SGHNT and CDR2 is YYREEE (reference sequence). Here the CDR3 DNA reads TGTGCCAGCAGCTTGGGACGGGACGGACTCTATGGCTACACCTTC. As protein: CASSLGRDGLYGYTF.

The chain joins TRBV5-1 to TRBJ2-3; D perhaps matches TRBD2 (6 bases). The CDR3 length is 16 residues. The germline gives CDR1 SGHRS, CDR2 YFSETQ. The ends were cut back, 0 bases at V and 0 bases at J, with 11 bases in the middle. CDR3: CASSLGDSPSTDTQYF. CDR3 DNA sequence: TGCGCCAGCAGCTTGGGGGACTCTCCTAGCACAGATACGCAGTATTTT.

The chain employs TRBV9 and TRBJ2-7, with a tentative D call TRBD2 (5 bases). The V end was cut by 4 bases, the J end by 2 bases, with 19 bases between. The CDR3 runs to 16 residues. The germline V gene has CDR1 SGDLS and CDR2 YYNGEE. CDR3 protein: CASSPRGGSAAYEQYF. For the CDR3, the DNA is TGTGCCAGCAGCCCAAGAGGTGGGAGCGCCGCCTACGAGCAGTACTTC.

This clone was seen just once. The chain carries TRBV19 and TRBJ2-3, with 7 positions matching TRBD2. The CDR3 totals 18 residues. The ends lost 3 bases at V and 5 bases at J; junction bases unmatched: 17. Looked up from germline, CDR1 is LNHDA and CDR2 is SQIVND (reference sequence). The CDR3 DNA reads as TGTGCCAGTAGTATCGCGTTCCATGAAGCGGGAATCGGAGATACGCAGTATTTT. It translates to CASSIAFHEAGIGDTQYF.

This clone was picked up one time. The V gene is TRBV6-6, the J gene TRBJ1-1; weak D call: TRBD1 (6 bases). CDR1 is MNHNY, CDR2 SVGAGI, per germline (reference sequence). V lost 2 bases and J 6 bases, leaving 7 bases between the germline ends. The CDR3 sequence is 12 residues long. DNA for the CDR3: TGTGCCAGCAGTTACAGGGGGTCTGAAGCTTTCTTT. This codes for CASSYRGSEAFF.

The chain has TRBV5-4 and TRBJ2-2, with 9 bases matching TRBD1. Germline values: CDR1 SGHNT, CDR2 YYREEE (reference sequence). After removal of 4 bases from V and 3 bases from J, the junction contained 7 bases not matched to a gene. The CDR3 is 16 residues long. The CDR3 DNA is TGTGCCAGCAGCGCCACAGGGGGCGCGTACACCGGGGAGCTGTTTTTT. This codes for CASSATGGAYTGELFF.

The chain has TRBV11-2 and TRBJ2-7; TRBD1 is a possible D gene (6 bases). CDR3 size: 15 residues. Deletions cut 7 bases from V and 2 bases from J, with 18 bases between. Germline V gene data show CDR1 as SGHAT and CDR2 as FQNNGV. CDR3: CASTRSAGTTYEQYF. CDR3 sequence (DNA): TGTGCCAGCACCCGATCAGCCGGGACAACCTACGAGCAGTACTTC.

The chain joins TRBV10-3 to TRBJ2-1; 12 bases line up with TRBD2. With 3 bases clipped from V and 7 bases from J, the junction kept 7 bases outside the gene matches. CDR1 ENHRY and CDR2 SYGVKD come from the germline V gene. The CDR3 is made up of 16 amino acids. The CDR3 here is CAISDTLAGGSNEQFF. The CDR3 coding sequence is TGTGCCATCAGTGACACCCTAGCGGGAGGGAGTAATGAGCAGTTCTTC.

V and J are TRBV28 and TRBJ2-6; TRBD2 might be the D (6 bases). Germline CDR1 is MDHEN and CDR2 is SYDVKM. The CDR3 is 15 amino acids. V shed 3 bases and J shed 4 bases, with 10 bases lying between them. The CDR3 region has the DNA TGTGCCAGCAGTTTCGGCGGGGCCGGGGCCAACGTCCTGACTTTC. Protein product: CASSFGGAGANVLTF.

This chain connects TRBV10-1 to TRBJ1-6; unclear D gene. The CDR3 has 14 amino acids. CDR1 is WNHNN and CDR2 is SYGVQD in the germline V gene (reference sequence). V was trimmed by 6 bases and J by 4 bases, leaving 10 bases between them. The CDR3 DNA reads as TGCGCCAGCAGCCTCGGCGCTTATAATTCACCCCTCCACTTT. The encoded protein is CASSLGAYNSPLHF.

This clone was detected a few times. The chain couples TRBV28 to TRBJ2-5; TRBD1 aligns across 10 bases. CDR3 length: 16 amino acids. The V gene's germline CDR1 is MDHEN and CDR2 SYDVKM. V lost 6 bases and J lost 2; bases outside the gene matches: 9. This chain's CDR3 is CASSQPGQGIQETQYF. The CDR3 DNA reads as TGTGCCAGCAGCCAGCCGGGACAGGGGATACAAGAGACCCAGTACTTC.

The V call is TRBV28, the J call TRBJ1-4; the D is unclear. The CDR3 length is 16 residues. V lost 7 bases to trimming and J lost 0 bases, with 15 bases between them. Germline CDR1 reads MDHEN; CDR2 reads SYDVKM. The CDR3 DNA follows: TGTGCCAGCACCTCTTGGACGGCCGCAACTAATGAAAAACTGTTTTTT. Protein sequence: CASTSWTAATNEKLFF.

The J gene is TRBJ2-1, the V gene TRBV5-1, with a possible D match to TRBD1 (6 bases). The V gene lost 2 bases and the J gene lost 6 bases, with 9 bases spanning the gap. The CDR3 spans 13 residues. From germline, CDR1 is SGHRS and CDR2 YFSETQ. The CDR3 region has the DNA TGCGCCAGCAGCTTTTCCAGGGGCAATGAGCAGTTCTTC. This sequence encodes CASSFSRGNEQFF. Drawing the rest from reference TRBV5-1 and TRBJ2-1, the complete variable domain is KAGVTQTPRYLIKTRGQQVTLSCSPISGHRSVSWYQQTPGQGLQFLFEYFSETQRNKGNFPGRFSGRQFSNSRSEMNVSTLELGDSALYLCASSFSRGNEQFFGPGTRLTVL.